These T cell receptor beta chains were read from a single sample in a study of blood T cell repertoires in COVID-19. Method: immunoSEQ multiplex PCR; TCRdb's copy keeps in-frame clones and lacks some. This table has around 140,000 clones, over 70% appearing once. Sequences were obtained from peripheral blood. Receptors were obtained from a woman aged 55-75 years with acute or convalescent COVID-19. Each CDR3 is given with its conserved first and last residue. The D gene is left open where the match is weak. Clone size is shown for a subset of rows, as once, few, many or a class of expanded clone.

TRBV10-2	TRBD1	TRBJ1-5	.	CASSTGGGQPQHF	TGCGCCAGCAGCACAGGGGGCGGACAGCCCCAGCATTTT
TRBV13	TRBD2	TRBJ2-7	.	CASSFDSGRPNGEQYF	TGTGCCAGCAGCTTCGATAGCGGGAGACCCAACGGCGAGCAGTACTTC
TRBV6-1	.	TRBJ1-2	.	CASSSQGGNGYGYTF	TGTGCCAGCAGCTCTCAAGGGGGAAATGGGTATGGCTACACCTTC
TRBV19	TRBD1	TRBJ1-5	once	CASSMIQGGRGNQPQHF	TGTGCCAGTAGTATGATACAGGGGGGCCGGGGCAATCAGCCCCAGCATTTT
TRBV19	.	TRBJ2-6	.	CASSSGAGSGANVLTF	TGTGCCAGTAGTAGCGGCGCCGGCTCTGGGGCCAACGTCCTGACTTTC
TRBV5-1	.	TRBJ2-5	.	CASSFLGAGETQYF	TGCGCCAGCAGCTTTTTAGGGGCTGGTGAGACCCAGTACTTC
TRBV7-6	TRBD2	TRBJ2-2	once	CASSLIFMVAGGPNTGELFF	TGTGCCAGCAGCTTAATTTTTATGGTAGCGGGAGGGCCGAACACCGGGGAGCTGTTTTTT
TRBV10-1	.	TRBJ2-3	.	CASSSDLIDTQYF	TGCGCCAGCAGTTCGGACTTGATAGATACGCAGTATTTT
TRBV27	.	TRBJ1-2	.	CASSSGVVDGYTF	TGTGCCAGCAGTTCAGGGGTGGTTGATGGCTACACCTTC
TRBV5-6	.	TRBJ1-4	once	CASSLDREKLFF	TGTGCCAGCAGCTTGGACAGGGAAAAACTGTTTTTT
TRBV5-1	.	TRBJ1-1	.	CASSLRGQNTEAFF	TGCGCCAGCAGCCTGCGGGGCCAGAACACTGAAGCTTTCTTT
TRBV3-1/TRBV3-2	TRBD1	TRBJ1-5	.	CASSPQGAGNQPQHF	TGTGCCAGCAGCCCGCAGGGGGCGGGCAATCAGCCCCAGCATTTT
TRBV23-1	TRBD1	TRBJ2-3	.	CASSQTGTGGPDTQYF	TGCGCCAGCAGTCAAACCGGGACAGGGGGGCCAGATACGCAGTATTTT
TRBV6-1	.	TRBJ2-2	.	CASSEFGKWRTGELFF	TGTGCCAGCAGTGAATTTGGGAAATGGAGGACCGGGGAGCTGTTTTTT
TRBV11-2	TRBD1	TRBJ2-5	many	CASSSYTGGQETQYF	TGTGCCAGCAGCTCCTATACAGGGGGCCAAGAGACCCAGTACTTC
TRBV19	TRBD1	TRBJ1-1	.	CASSIAETGGPEAFF	TGTGCCAGTAGTATAGCGGAGACAGGGGGCCCTGAAGCTTTCTTT
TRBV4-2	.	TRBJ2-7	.	CASSQGPWGEKVYEQYF	TGTGCCAGCAGCCAAGGCCCGTGGGGGGAGAAAGTCTACGAGCAGTACTTC
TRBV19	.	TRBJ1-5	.	CASSIEGDQPQHF	TGTGCCAGTAGTATAGAGGGCGATCAGCCCCAGCATTTT
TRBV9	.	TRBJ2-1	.	CASSVEARMNEQFF	TGTGCCAGCAGCGTAGAGGCCAGGATGAATGAGCAGTTCTTC
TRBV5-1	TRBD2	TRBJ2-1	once	CASSPRLAGGPSYNEQFF	TGCGCCAGCAGCCCTCGACTAGCGGGAGGGCCATCTTACAATGAGCAGTTCTTC
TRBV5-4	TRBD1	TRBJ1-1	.	CASSTGPLQGAAFF	TGTGCCAGCAGCACCGGTCCCCTACAGGGGGCGGCTTTCTTT
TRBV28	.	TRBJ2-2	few	CASSPTGNTGELFF	TGTGCCAGCAGTCCAACAGGGAACACCGGGGAGCTGTTTTTT
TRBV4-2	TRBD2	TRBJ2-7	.	CASSLGTSGRAGSYEQYF	TGTGCCAGCAGCCTCGGGACTAGCGGGAGGGCCGGGTCCTACGAGCAGTACTTC
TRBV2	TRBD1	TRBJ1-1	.	CASVRDRVYTEAFF	TGTGCCAGTGTTCGGGACAGGGTTTATACTGAAGCTTTCTTT
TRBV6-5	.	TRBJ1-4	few	CASRVRSREKLFF	TGTGCCAGCAGGGTTAGGAGTCGGGAAAAACTGTTTTTT
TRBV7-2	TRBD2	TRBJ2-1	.	CASSFVAGEMGEQFF	TGTGCCAGCAGCTTCGTAGCGGGAGAGATGGGTGAGCAGTTCTTC
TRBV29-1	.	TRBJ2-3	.	CSVIKQADTQYF	TGCAGCGTTATCAAGCAGGCAGATACGCAGTATTTT
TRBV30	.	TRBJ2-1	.	CAWSGSLIYNEQFF	TGTGCCTGGAGTGGGAGTTTGATCTACAATGAGCAGTTCTTC
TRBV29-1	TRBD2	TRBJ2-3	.	CSVLAGGVVDTQYF	TGCAGCGTTTTAGCGGGAGGAGTAGTAGATACGCAGTATTTT
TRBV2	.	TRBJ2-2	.	CASRRENTGELFF	TGTGCCAGCCGCCGGGAAAACACCGGGGAGCTGTTTTTT
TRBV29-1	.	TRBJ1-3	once	CSVAAKGGEDYSGNTIYF	TGCAGCGTTGCGGCGAAGGGCGGGGAGGATTACTCTGGAAACACCATATATTTT
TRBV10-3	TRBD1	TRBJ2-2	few	CAIRTGGSGDTGELFF	TGTGCCATCAGGACAGGGGGCTCGGGAGACACCGGGGAGCTGTTTTTT
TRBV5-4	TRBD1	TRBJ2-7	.	CASSSSGQGDYEQYF	TGTGCCAGCAGCTCCTCGGGACAGGGGGACTACGAGCAGTACTTC